This record looks at one T cell receptor beta chain sequence and its context. Germline CDR1 and CDR2: MRHNA and SNTAGT. The CDR3 has 13 amino acids. V was shortened by 4 bases and J by 0 bases, with 6 bases between the two germline ends. MiXCR was run by TCRdb on the 5' RACE reads, yielding one entry per CDR3 protein. The sample holds about 110,000 distinct CDR3 sequences, roughly 12% seen once. The sample is drawn from a study of early T cells in non-severe SARS-CoV-2 infection. The chain carries TRBV6-4 and TRBJ1-1; unclear D gene. The source material was whole blood. The clonotype comes from an adult who was a healthcare worker with PCR-confirmed SARS-CoV-2 infection or an uninfected control (not recorded which). The CDR3 DNA reads as TGTGCCAGCAGTGTGGAAATGAACACTGAAGCTTTCTTT. Protein: CASSVEMNTEAFF.